The 2 T cell receptor beta chains in this list originate from one sample, sequenced in a study of blood T cell repertoires in COVID-19. Repertoires were generated with immunoSEQ multiplex PCR, while TCRdb's copy carries only in-frame clones and drops some. Of hundreds of thousands of clones detected, 84% appear once; the ten largest clones hold around 18%. The source material was peripheral blood. The receptors come from a woman aged 80 or older with active or convalescent COVID-19.

The chain has TRBV7-2 and TRBJ1-6; D is ambiguous. V was shortened by 1 base and J by 10 bases, with 11 bases between the two germline ends. There are 14 residues in the CDR3. The germline V gene encodes CDR1 SGHTA and CDR2 FQGNSA. CDR3 protein: CASSLVGGGSPLHF. The DNA for the CDR3 is TGTGCCAGCAGCTTAGTGGGAGGAGGGTCACCCCTCCACTTT.

J is TRBJ2-1 and V is TRBV7-9; the match to TRBD1 covers 9 bases. The CDR3 has 14 amino acids. Germline V gives CDR1 SEHNR, CDR2 FQNEAQ (reference sequence). The V and J ends lost 6 bases and 7 bases, in that order; junction bases with no gene match: 7. The CDR3 DNA sequence: TGTGCCAGCAGGTTGGGACAGGGTCGTAATGAGCAGTTCTTC. Translating it yields CASRLGQGRNEQFF.